One and the same sample provided the 24 T cell receptor beta chains below, sequenced in a study of cytomegalovirus exposure and HLA in healthy donors. PCR employed 60 Vbeta and 13 Jbeta primers. Repertoires were generated with immunoSEQ multiplex PCR, while TCRdb's copy carries only in-frame clones and drops some. The sample holds 200,000 or so clones; approximately 84% are singletons and the top ten take around 4%. The sequenced sample consisted of PBMCs. All receptors come from a man aged 50-60 years in good health and CMV-seronegative.

The V gene is TRBV9, the J gene TRBJ2-6; perhaps TRBD2 as D (6 bases). Per germline, CDR1 SGDLS and CDR2 YYNGEE. V lost 0 bases and J 2 bases, leaving 15 bases between the germline ends. This CDR3 region has 18 residues. The CDR3 coding sequence is TGTGCCAGCAGCGTAGGGGGGAGGAGGGGTCCTGGGGCCAACGTCCTGACTTTC. Translating it yields CASSVGGRRGPGANVLTF.

V usage is TRBV27 and J usage is TRBJ2-5, with TRBD2 matching 8 bases. The CDR3 totals 13 residues. Losses at the gene ends were 10 bases for V and 5 bases for J; bases not matched to a gene: 9. Per the germline V gene, CDR1 is MNHEY and CDR2 is SMNVEV (reference sequence). Written as DNA, the CDR3 is TGTGCCACTCGGGGGGGTGCGCGGGAGACCCAGTACTTC. Protein: CATRGGARETQYF.

The V gene is TRBV27, the J gene TRBJ2-1, with D perhaps matching TRBD1 (6 bases). Trimming removed 8 bases from V and 6 bases from J, with 20 bases in between. The CDR3 sequence is 15 residues long. Germline V gene sequence: CDR1 MNHEY, CDR2 SMNVEV (reference sequence). CDR3 nucleotides: TGTGCCAGCGCAGGAGGCAGGGGTATTGTCAATGAGCAGTTCTTC. Encoded protein: CASAGGRGIVNEQFF.

This clone was counted only a few times. The rearrangement uses TRBV5-3 and TRBJ1-5; D is uncertain. TRBV5-3 is assigned to the ORF class and has an uncertain function. This CDR3 contains 14 residues. V was shortened by 5 bases and J by 0 bases, with 9 bases between the two germline ends. CDR3: CARRRIYSNQPQHF. CDR3 DNA sequence: TGTGCCAGAAGAAGAATCTATAGCAATCAGCCCCAGCATTTT.

The genes are TRBV11-2 and TRBJ1-5; D is uncertain. Germline CDR1 and CDR2: SGHAT and FQNNGV. The CDR3 length is 14 residues. With 3 bases removed from V and 0 bases from J, the gap between germline ends came to 6 bases. In DNA, the CDR3 is TGTGCCAGCAGCTTCGGTTATAGCAATCAGCCCCAGCATTTT. Encoded protein: CASSFGYSNQPQHF.

Only a few counts were recorded for this clone. This chain connects TRBV7-2 to TRBJ1-4; tentative D call: TRBD1 (6 bases). This CDR3 comprises 12 residues. CDR1 and CDR2 (germline): SGHTA, FQGNSA. The ends were cut back, 3 bases at V and 10 bases at J, with 9 bases in the middle. The CDR3 sequence: CASSLGGGKLFF. For the CDR3, the DNA is TGTGCCAGCAGCTTGGGAGGGGGAAAACTGTTTTTT.

The chain joins TRBV5-1 to TRBJ2-6, with D possibly TRBD1 on 5 matching bases. V lost 4 bases and J 0 bases, leaving 11 bases between the germline ends. Germline CDR1 SGHRS, CDR2 YFSETQ. CDR3 length equals 16 residues. The CDR3 nucleotides are TGCGCCAGCAGCGCGGACATATTCTCTGGGGCCAACGTCCTGACTTTC. It yields the protein CASSADIFSGANVLTF. The variable domain in full, completed from reference TRBV5-1 and TRBJ2-6, reads KAGVTQTPRYLIKTRGQQVTLSCSPISGHRSVSWYQQTPGQGLQFLFEYFSETQRNKGNFPGRFSGRQFSNSRSEMNVSTLELGDSALYLCASSADIFSGANVLTFGAGSRLTVL.

The V and J genes are TRBV10-3 and TRBJ1-4, with D hard to call. The CDR3 is 13 amino acids. Trimming took 3 bases from V and 7 from J, leaving 9 bases between them. Per germline, CDR1 ENHRY and CDR2 SYGVKD. The CDR3: CAISDEAAEKLFF. DNA of the CDR3: TGTGCCATCAGTGATGAGGCAGCTGAAAAACTGTTTTTT.

The chain has TRBV5-1 and TRBJ1-1, with 8 nucleotides matching TRBD1. Per the germline V gene, CDR1 is SGHRS and CDR2 is YFSETQ. CDR3 length equals 15 residues. Losses at the gene ends were 0 bases for V and 6 bases for J; bases not matched to a gene: 7. CDR3 residues: CASSLEGQVYAEAFF. CDR3 DNA sequence: TGCGCCAGCAGCTTGGAGGGACAGGTCTATGCTGAAGCTTTCTTT. The whole variable domain, remainder taken from reference TRBV5-1 and TRBJ1-1, is KAGVTQTPRYLIKTRGQQVTLSCSPISGHRSVSWYQQTPGQGLQFLFEYFSETQRNKGNFPGRFSGRQFSNSRSEMNVSTLELGDSALYLCASSLEGQVYAEAFFGQGTRLTVV.

This clone was detected only once. The chain links TRBV21-1 to TRBJ1-2. TRBV21-1 constitutes a pseudogene. This CDR3 comprises 17 residues. DNA for the CDR3: TGTGCCAGCAGCAAAGGGGGGGGCAGGGTGTCTAACTATGGCTACACCTTC. Translating gives CASSKGGGRVSNYGYTF.

The chain carries TRBV2 and TRBJ2-7; TRBD1 matches at 9 bases. J was trimmed by 3 bases and V by 7 bases; bases with no gene match: 7. The CDR3 sequence is 14 residues long. Looked up from germline, CDR1 is SNHLY and CDR2 is FYNNEI. The CDR3 DNA is TGTGCCAGCAACCCGGGACAGGGTCGCTACGAGCAGTACTTC. Translated, it gives CASNPGQGRYEQYF.

The chain is built from TRBV4-1 and TRBJ2-7; no clear D gene. CDR1 and CDR2 from the germline V gene are MGHRA and YSYEKL. The CDR3 is 15 amino acids. The germline V and J ends were trimmed by 3 bases and 6 bases, with 18 bases remaining between them. The CDR3, as DNA: TGCGCCAGCAGCCAGGGCCTCTCGAATGTCGGCGAGCAGTACTTC. Its translation is CASSQGLSNVGEQYF.

The rearrangement joins TRBV28 to TRBJ2-5, with D possibly being TRBD2 (7 bases). The end of the DNA fits TRBJ2-7 better, so the J call may be wrong. Looked up from germline, CDR1 is MDHEN and CDR2 is SYDVKM. The CDR3 runs 14 residues. For the CDR3, the DNA is TGTGCCAGCGGGGGGGCGGAGGAAGGATACGAGCAGTACTTC. This sequence encodes CASGGAEEGYEQYF.

The chain links TRBV5-6 to TRBJ1-2; TRBD1 might be the D (6 bases). CDR1 is SGHDT and CDR2 is YYEEEE in the germline V gene. V lost 0 bases and J 0 bases, leaving 15 bases between the germline ends. The CDR3 length is 17 residues. CDR3: CASSLVRGAKANYGYTF. The CDR3 nucleotides read TGTGCCAGCAGCTTGGTTCGGGGGGCCAAAGCTAACTATGGCTACACCTTC.

This chain links TRBV7-2 with TRBJ2-3; 8 positions match TRBD1. The ends lost 3 bases at V and 1 base at J; junction bases unmatched: 3. CDR3 length: 15 amino acids. The germline V gene has CDR1 SGHTA and CDR2 FQGNSA. The CDR3 DNA follows: TGTGCCAGCAGCTTGACAGGGGAGGGCACAGATACGCAGTATTTT. Amino acid sequence: CASSLTGEGTDTQYF.

The genes are TRBV7-9 and TRBJ2-7; possibly TRBD1 for D (6 bases). This CDR3 is built from 13 residues. Germline loops: CDR1 SEHNR, CDR2 FQNEAQ (reference sequence). V lost 3 bases to trimming and J lost 7 bases, with 13 bases between them. CDR3: CASSFTGSGEQYF. DNA for the CDR3: TGTGCCAGCAGCTTTACAGGGTCGGGAGAGCAGTACTTC. Full variable domain (outside the CDR3, taken from reference TRBV7-9 and TRBJ2-7): DTGVSQNPRHKITKRGQNVTFRCDPISEHNRLYWYRQTLGQGPEFLTYFQNEAQLEKSRLLSDRFSAERPKGSFSTLEIQRTEQGDSAMYLCASSFTGSGEQYFGPGTRLTVT.

This clone appeared a few times. The chain carries TRBV27 and TRBJ2-5, with 7 positions matching TRBD1. The tail of the sequence fits TRBJ2-7 better, so the J call may be wrong. This CDR3 region has 12 residues. The germline V gene encodes CDR1 MNHEY and CDR2 SMNVEV (reference sequence). CDR3 in DNA: TGTGCCAGCAGTCCACAGGGGCACGAGCAGTACTTC. Translated: CASSPQGHEQYF.

The chain is built from TRBV6-5 and TRBJ2-7, with TRBD1 as a possible D gene (6 bases). V shed 5 bases and J shed 3 bases, with 11 bases lying between them. The germline CDR1 and CDR2 sequences are MNHEY and SVGAGI. The CDR3 covers 13 residues. The CDR3 here is CASSARDNYEQYF. The CDR3 nucleotides read TGTGCCAGCAGTGCCCGGGACAACTACGAGCAGTACTTC.

This clone was counted between two and nine times. The chain employs TRBV7-2 and TRBJ2-5, with 13 positions matching TRBD2. CDR1 and CDR2 (germline): SGHTA, FQGNSA. The length of the CDR3 is 17 residues. V gave up 3 bases and J gave up 2 bases; unmatched junction bases: 6. Written as DNA, the CDR3 is TGTGCCAGCAGCTTTACCGGGACTAGCGGGACTCAAGAGACCCAGTACTTC. Translated, it gives CASSFTGTSGTQETQYF.

The chain couples TRBV30 to TRBJ2-7; possibly TRBD1 for D (6 bases). Germline V lookup: CDR1 GTSNPN, CDR2 SVGIG (reference sequence). Trimming left V 2 bases short and J 7 bases short, with 12 bases between. This CDR3 has 12 amino acids. The CDR3 region is CAWSPAGEEQYF. The CDR3 region has the DNA TGTGCCTGGAGTCCGGCAGGGGAAGAGCAGTACTTC.

This clone was seen more than once but under ten times. J is TRBJ1-1 and V is TRBV20-1; a weak D match, TRBD1 (5 bases). The V gene's germline CDR1 is DFQATT and CDR2 SNEGSKA (reference sequence). V shed 3 bases and J shed 7 bases, with 9 bases lying between them. CDR3 length: 11 amino acids. The CDR3 sequence: CSARQDSEAFF. CDR3 DNA: TGCAGTGCTAGGCAAGACAGTGAAGCTTTCTTT.

The chain recombines TRBV30 with TRBJ1-1, with D uncertain. V was cut by 3 bases and J by 8 bases, with 10 bases left in between. Germline V gene data show CDR1 as GTSNPN and CDR2 as SVGIG (reference sequence). The CDR3 runs 11 residues. The CDR3 reads CAWSPTREAFF. The CDR3 DNA reads TGTGCCTGGAGCCCGACAAGGGAAGCTTTCTTT.

The chain uses TRBV19 and TRBJ1-5; no clear D gene. In germline, CDR1 is LNHDA, CDR2 SQIVND (reference sequence). This CDR3 is built from 14 residues. The germline V and J ends were trimmed by 4 bases and 2 bases, with 9 bases remaining between them. The CDR3 DNA sequence: TGTGCCAGTAGTAGGCGGGGAGGCAATCAGCCCCAGCATTTT. Translation: CASSRRGGNQPQHF.

This chain links TRBV7-2 with TRBJ2-6; D unresolved. V gave up 1 base and J gave up 2 bases, with 6 bases separating them. CDR1 is SGHTA and CDR2 is FQGNSA in the germline V gene. CDR3 length equals 15 residues. In DNA, the CDR3 is TGTGCCAGCAGCTTAGTCGGAGCTGGGGCCAACGTCCTGACTTTC. It yields the protein CASSLVGAGANVLTF.